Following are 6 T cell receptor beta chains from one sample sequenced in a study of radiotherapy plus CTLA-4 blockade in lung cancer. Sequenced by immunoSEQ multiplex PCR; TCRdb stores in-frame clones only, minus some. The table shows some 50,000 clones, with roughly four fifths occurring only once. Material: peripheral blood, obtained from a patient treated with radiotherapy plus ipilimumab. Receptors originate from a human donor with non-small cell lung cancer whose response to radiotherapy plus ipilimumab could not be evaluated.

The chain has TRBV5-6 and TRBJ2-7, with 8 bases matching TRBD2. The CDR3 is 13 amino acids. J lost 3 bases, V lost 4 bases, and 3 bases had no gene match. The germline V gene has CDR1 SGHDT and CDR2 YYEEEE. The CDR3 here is CASSRGLDYEQYF. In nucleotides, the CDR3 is TGTGCCAGCAGCCGGGGACTAGACTACGAGCAGTACTTC.

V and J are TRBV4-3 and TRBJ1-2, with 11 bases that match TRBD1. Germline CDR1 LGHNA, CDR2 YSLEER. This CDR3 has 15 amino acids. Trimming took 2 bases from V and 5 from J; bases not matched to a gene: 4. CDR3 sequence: CASSQSDRGRYGYTF. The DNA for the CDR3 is TGCGCCAGCAGCCAATCGGACAGGGGGCGATATGGCTACACCTTC.

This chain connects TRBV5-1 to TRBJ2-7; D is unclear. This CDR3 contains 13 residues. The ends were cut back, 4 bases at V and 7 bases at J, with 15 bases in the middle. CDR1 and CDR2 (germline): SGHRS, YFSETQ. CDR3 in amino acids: CASSLGDLLEQYF. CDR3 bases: TGCGCCAGCAGCCTCGGAGACCTCTTGGAGCAGTACTTC.

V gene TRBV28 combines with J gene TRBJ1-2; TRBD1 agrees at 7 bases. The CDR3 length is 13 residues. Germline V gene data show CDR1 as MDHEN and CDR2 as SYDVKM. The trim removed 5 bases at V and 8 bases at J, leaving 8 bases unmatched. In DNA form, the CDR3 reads TGTGCCAGCAGTCTCCGGGACAGTTTCGGCTACACCTTC. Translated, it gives CASSLRDSFGYTF.

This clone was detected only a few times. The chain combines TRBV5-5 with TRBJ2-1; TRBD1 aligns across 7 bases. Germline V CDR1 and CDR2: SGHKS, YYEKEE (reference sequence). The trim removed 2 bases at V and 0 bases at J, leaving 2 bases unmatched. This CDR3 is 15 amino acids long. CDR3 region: CASSFTGASYNEQFF. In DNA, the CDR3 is TGTGCCAGCAGCTTCACAGGGGCCTCCTACAATGAGCAGTTCTTC.

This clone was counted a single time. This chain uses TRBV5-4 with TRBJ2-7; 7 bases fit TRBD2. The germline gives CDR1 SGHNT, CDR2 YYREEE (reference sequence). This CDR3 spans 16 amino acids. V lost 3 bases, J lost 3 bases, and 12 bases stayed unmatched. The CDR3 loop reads CASSSPRAGPNYEQYF. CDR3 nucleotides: TGTGCCAGCAGCTCCCCTCGAGCGGGACCCAACTACGAGCAGTACTTC.